The 32 T cell receptor beta chains below all came from one sample that was sequenced in a study of blood T cell repertoires in COVID-19 (dated by TCRdb to between 2020 and 2021). The library was prepared using the immunoSEQ multiplex PCR assay. TCRdb took this table from immuneACCESS and kept in-frame rearrangements with V and J called. Such tables lack part of the clones; where checked against another copy, unresolved V genes explain under half of the gap, and the rest is unexplained. Present in this sample are 150,000 to 200,000 clones, about nine tenths of which were seen just once. 0.5% to 0.6% of the sample is taken by the ten largest. The sample taken for sequencing was peripheral blood. These TCRs come from a man aged 50-59 years with acute or convalescent COVID-19.

The chain is built from TRBV7-2 and TRBJ2-2; 8 bases are a match to TRBD2. Germline V gene sequence: CDR1 SGHTA, CDR2 FQGNSA. The CDR3 is 15 amino acids. J was trimmed by 5 bases and V by 5 bases; bases with no gene match: 7. The CDR3 bases are TGTGCCAGCAGCCTTAGCGGGGTGCAAACCGGGGAGCTGTTTTTT. Translated: CASSLSGVQTGELFF.

The chain combines TRBV27 with TRBJ1-1, with D hard to call. The CDR3 contains 12 residues. Germline V gene lookup returns CDR1 MNHEY and CDR2 SMNVEV (reference sequence). V lost 4 bases to trimming and J lost 0 bases, with 3 bases between them. CDR3 bases: TGTGCCAGCAGTTCGGTGAACACTGAAGCTTTCTTT. It is translated as CASSSVNTEAFF.

The V gene is TRBV6-5, the J gene TRBJ1-1, with D unresolved. The CDR3 runs 13 residues. V lost 5 bases and J 4 bases, leaving 11 bases between the germline ends. Germline V gene sequence: CDR1 MNHEY, CDR2 SVGAGI. The CDR3, as DNA: TGTGCCAGCAGTATCGACACGGCCACTGAAGCTTTCTTT. It encodes CASSIDTATEAFF.

The chain couples TRBV15 to TRBJ1-5; tentative D call: TRBD1 (6 bases). Germline V gene sequence: CDR1 LNHNV, CDR2 YYDKDF (reference sequence). The CDR3 length is 13 residues. V dropped 5 bases and J dropped 3 bases, with 8 bases sitting between them. CDR3 in amino acids: CATSGQFNQPQHF. The DNA for the CDR3 is TGTGCCACCAGCGGACAGTTCAATCAGCCCCAGCATTTT.

V and J are TRBV5-4 and TRBJ2-1, with D unclear. Per germline, CDR1 SGHNT and CDR2 YYREEE (reference sequence). This CDR3 is 14 amino acids long. The V end lost 7 bases, the J end lost 6 bases, and 17 bases lay between the germline ends. CDR3 in amino acids: CASAMLGRLNEQFF. CDR3 coding DNA: TGTGCCAGCGCCATGCTGGGCAGGCTCAATGAGCAGTTCTTC. The full variable domain, with the rest looked up from reference TRBV5-4 and TRBJ2-1, is ETGVTQSPTHLIKTRGQQVTLRCSSQSGHNTVSWYQQALGQGPQFIFQYYREEENGRGNFPPRFSGLQFPNYSSELNVNALELDDSALYLCASAMLGRLNEQFFGPGTRLTVL.

The V call is TRBV6-5, the J call TRBJ1-1, with D uncertain. The V end was cut by 2 bases, the J end by 0 bases, with 10 bases between. Germline CDR1 reads MNHEY; CDR2 reads SVGAGI. CDR3 size: 15 residues. CDR3 coding DNA: TGTGCCAGCAGTTACGCGGGAAATCTGAACACTGAAGCTTTCTTT. Residues: CASSYAGNLNTEAFF.

This clone was counted once. This CDR3 reads CASSSGAGALNYGYTF. CDR3 in DNA: TGCGCCAGCAGCTCAGGCGCAGGGGCCTTAAACTATGGCTACACCTTC. This rearrangement joins TRBV5-1 to TRBJ1-2, with D perhaps matching TRBD1 (6 bases). This CDR3 has 16 amino acids. V was trimmed by 3 bases and J by 2 bases, leaving 17 bases between them. In germline, CDR1 is SGHRS, CDR2 YFSETQ.

The V call is TRBV11-2, the J call TRBJ2-1; tentatively, D is TRBD1 (5 bases). Germline-derived CDR1 and CDR2 are SGHAT and FQNNGV. Trimming shortened V by 5 bases and J by 13 bases, and 15 bases separated the two germline ends. This CDR3 region has 12 residues. For the CDR3, the DNA is TGTGCCAGCAGCCCAGGGCCTCCCAGCCAGTTCTTC. Translation: CASSPGPPSQFF.

The table lists this clone with a count of one. The rearrangement links TRBV9 to TRBJ2-1; maybe TRBD2 (5 bases). The CDR3 is made up of 16 amino acids. The germline V and J ends were trimmed by 3 bases and 8 bases, with 21 bases remaining between them. From germline, CDR1 is SGDLS and CDR2 YYNGEE. CDR3 sequence reads: CASSASLGKYSDEQFF. CDR3 DNA sequence: TGTGCCAGCAGCGCGTCACTAGGTAAATACAGCGATGAGCAGTTCTTC.

This chain connects TRBV2 to TRBJ1-1, with D perhaps TRBD1 (6 bases). Trimming removed 8 bases from V and 1 base from J, with 17 bases in between. The CDR3 consists of 15 residues. From germline, CDR1 is SNHLY and CDR2 FYNNEI. CDR3 bases: TGTGCCAGCGAGCAACAGGGCCTTTCGAACACTGAAGCTTTCTTT. The encoded protein is CASEQQGLSNTEAFF.

This clone was counted between two and nine times. The chain couples TRBV5-8 to TRBJ1-1; TRBD1 matches 9 bases. CDR3 length: 14 amino acids. The germline V gene encodes CDR1 SGHTS and CDR2 YDEGEE. V was clipped by 0 bases and J by 7 bases; unmatched bases: 4. CDR3 sequence reads: CASSLGQGEDEAFF. The CDR3 DNA reads as TGTGCCAGCAGCTTGGGACAGGGGGAGGATGAAGCTTTCTTT.

The chain recombines TRBV6-1 with TRBJ2-2, with D perhaps TRBD1 (6 bases). Looked up from germline, CDR1 is MNHNS and CDR2 is SASEGT. The CDR3 totals 17 residues. Trimming left V 2 bases short and J 2 bases short, with 15 bases between. The CDR3 protein is CASSEFPGQGNTGELFF. The CDR3 nucleotides are TGTGCCAGCAGTGAATTTCCGGGACAAGGAAACACCGGGGAGCTGTTTTTT.

In DNA, the CDR3 is TGTGCCAGCAGCTTCCAGGGGGGTGGAGAGACCCAGTACTTC. This encodes CASSFQGGGETQYF. V is TRBV5-5 and J is TRBJ2-5; weak D call: TRBD1 (7 bases). The V gene's germline CDR1 is SGHKS and CDR2 YYEKEE (reference sequence). The CDR3 is 14 residues long. Trimming removed 2 bases from V and 4 bases from J, with 12 bases in between. The variable domain in full, with the rest retrieved from reference TRBV5-5 and TRBJ2-5, is DAGVTQSPTHLIKTRGQQVTLRCSPISGHKSVSWYQQVLGQGPQFIFQYYEKEERGRGNFPDRFSARQFPNYSSELNVNALLLGDSALYLCASSFQGGGETQYFGPGTRLLVL.

V and J are TRBV7-9 and TRBJ2-1, with 9 bases lining up with TRBD2. The V gene's germline CDR1 is SEHNR and CDR2 FQNEAQ (reference sequence). V lost 3 bases, J lost 7 bases, and 10 bases stayed unmatched. The CDR3 contains 16 residues. CDR3 loop: CASSFGGLALENEQFF. The CDR3 DNA sequence: TGTGCCAGCAGCTTCGGGGGACTAGCACTTGAGAATGAGCAGTTCTTC.

This clone showed up just a few times. In DNA form, the CDR3 reads TGTGCCAGCAGTGGGGGCAGGGCGAGCGATAATTCACCCCTCCACTTT. As protein: CASSGGRASDNSPLHF. The chain links TRBV2 to TRBJ1-6; TRBD1 might be the D (5 bases). The CDR3 length is 16 residues. Germline CDR1 and CDR2: SNHLY and FYNNEI. V was cut by 4 bases and J by 5 bases, with 15 bases left in between.

This clone has only one observation. The sample holds other DNA sequences that translate to the same CDR3. The chain has TRBV5-1 and TRBJ1-4, with 9 bases aligning to TRBD1. After removal of 3 bases from V and 5 bases from J, the junction contained 5 bases not matched to a gene. The CDR3 extends over 15 amino acids. Germline lookup yields CDR1 SGHRS and CDR2 YFSETQ. The CDR3 loop reads CASSSGDRENEKLFF. For the CDR3, the DNA is TGCGCCAGCAGCTCGGGGGACAGGGAAAATGAAAAACTGTTTTTT.

The chain links TRBV28 to TRBJ1-1; D is perhaps TRBD1 (5 bases). This CDR3 spans 13 amino acids. The germline CDR1 and CDR2 sequences are MDHEN and SYDVKM. With 5 bases removed from V and 4 bases from J, the gap between germline ends came to 11 bases. CDR3: CASSVKGVTEAFF. The CDR3 bases are TGTGCCAGCAGTGTGAAAGGGGTCACTGAAGCTTTCTTT.

This clone came up once. J is TRBJ2-1 and V is TRBV19; TRBD2 aligns across 7 bases. V trimming: 3 bases; J trimming: 4 bases; junction bases outside the gene matches: 6. The CDR3 runs to 15 residues. Germline CDR1 reads LNHDA; CDR2 reads SQIVND (reference sequence). CDR3 region: CASSMWASGYNEQFF. DNA for the CDR3: TGTGCCAGTAGTATGTGGGCTAGCGGTTACAATGAGCAGTTCTTC.

The CDR3 bases are TGTGCCAGCCCGGGGGGGCCCGCTAACTATGGCTACACCTTC. Amino acid sequence: CASPGGPANYGYTF. The gene calls are TRBV2 and TRBJ1-2, with a weak D call TRBD1 (6 bases). The V and J ends lost 8 bases and 0 bases respectively, with 13 bases between them. CDR1 and CDR2 (germline): SNHLY, FYNNEI. CDR3 length: 14 amino acids.

This rearrangement joins TRBV28 to TRBJ1-3, with 8 bases matching TRBD1. In germline, CDR1 is MDHEN, CDR2 SYDVKM. J was trimmed by 0 bases and V by 6 bases; bases with no gene match: 16. The CDR3 covers 19 residues. The CDR3 protein is CASRTGTGGVADSGNTIYF. The DNA of the CDR3 is TGTGCCAGCAGAACCGGGACAGGAGGGGTTGCTGACTCTGGAAACACCATATATTTT.

The J gene is TRBJ2-4, the V gene TRBV9; TRBD1 agrees at 7 bases. The length of the CDR3 is 16 residues. Trimming removed 3 bases from V and 1 base from J; junction bases left unmatched: 7. CDR1 SGDLS and CDR2 YYNGEE come from the germline V gene. The CDR3 sequence is CASSGPGQLAKNIQYF. The CDR3 coding sequence is TGTGCCAGCAGCGGACCGGGACAGTTGGCCAAAAACATTCAGTACTTC.

The chain uses TRBV2 and TRBJ1-5; TRBD1 matches at 8 bases. The CDR3 is 13 amino acids. Per germline, CDR1 SNHLY and CDR2 FYNNEI. Trimming removed 11 bases from V and 4 bases from J; junction bases left unmatched: 7. For the CDR3, the DNA is TGTGCCTTTCGGACAGGGAAAAATCAGCCCCAGCATTTT. Translated: CAFRTGKNQPQHF. The whole variable domain, filled in from reference TRBV2 and TRBJ1-5, reads EPEVTQTPSHQVTQMGQEVILRCVPISNHLYFYWYRQILGQKVEFLVSFYNNEISEKSEIFDDQFSVERPDGSNFTLKIRSTKLEDSAMYFCAFRTGKNQPQHFGDGTRLSIL.

This clone was seen only once. The V gene is TRBV12-1, the J gene TRBJ2-5; the table gives TRBD2 as D, unverified against the DNA. TRBV12-1 is marked as a pseudogene. The CDR3 runs to 16 residues. CDR3 DNA sequence: TGTGCCAGCAGCCCATCGGGACTAGCGGAGCAAGAGACCCAGTACTTC. Translation gives CASSPSGLAEQETQYF.

V usage is TRBV25-1 and J usage is TRBJ2-7; TRBD1 aligns across 9 bases. V lost 4 bases and J lost 2; bases outside the gene matches: 9. The CDR3 runs 16 residues. CDR1 MGHDK and CDR2 SYGVNS come from the germline V gene. The CDR3 DNA follows: TGTGCCAGCAGTGGAATGACAGGGGGTTCAGCCTACGAGCAGTACTTC. Residues: CASSGMTGGSAYEQYF.

The chain employs TRBV7-2 and TRBJ2-1; 9 bases are a match to TRBD2. Germline CDR1 is SGHTA and CDR2 is FQGNSA. The CDR3 has 16 amino acids. With V trimmed by 2 bases and J by 4 bases, 6 bases remained unmatched. Written as DNA, the CDR3 is TGTGCCAGCAGCTTAACGGTAGCGGGGGCTTACAATGAGCAGTTCTTC. Translation: CASSLTVAGAYNEQFF.

The chain recombines TRBV11-3 with TRBJ2-2; 9 bases agree with TRBD2. The CDR3 covers 17 residues. The germline V gene encodes CDR1 SGHNT and CDR2 YENEEA. Trimming took 5 bases from V and 1 from J; bases not matched to a gene: 8. The CDR3 here is CASSDVHSGRNTGELFF. The DNA for the CDR3 is TGTGCCAGCAGCGATGTACATAGCGGGAGGAACACCGGGGAGCTGTTTTTT.

The chain joins TRBV11-3 to TRBJ2-1; the match to TRBD2 covers 10 bases. The ends lost 4 bases at V and 0 bases at J; junction bases unmatched: 0. CDR1 is SGHNT and CDR2 is YENEEA in the germline V gene. The length of the CDR3 is 15 residues. CDR3 residues: CASSWTSGSYNEQFF. The DNA of the CDR3 is TGTGCCAGCAGCTGGACTAGCGGCTCCTACAATGAGCAGTTCTTC.

The gene calls are TRBV3-1 (or the pseudogene TRBV3-2) and TRBJ1-1; D gene uncertain. The CDR3 totals 13 residues. The V and J ends lost 4 bases and 5 bases respectively, with 11 bases between them. Germline V gene data show CDR1 as LGHDT and CDR2 as YNNKEL (reference sequence). This CDR3 is CASSLSAGTEAFF. The DNA for the CDR3 is TGTGCCAGCAGCCTCAGCGCGGGGACTGAAGCTTTCTTT.

The chain employs TRBV3-1 (or the pseudogene TRBV3-2) and TRBJ2-1, with 8 positions matching TRBD2. The germline gives CDR1 LGHDT, CDR2 YNNKEL (reference sequence). The CDR3 extends over 16 amino acids. V shed 0 bases and J 6 bases; nucleotides not matched to a gene: 7. The CDR3 bases are TGTGCCAGCAGCCAAGATTTCGCGGGAGGTGGCAATGAGCAGTTCTTC. Amino acid sequence: CASSQDFAGGGNEQFF.

This chain uses TRBV9 with TRBJ2-4; weak D call: TRBD2 (5 bases). The CDR3 extends over 18 amino acids. Germline values: CDR1 SGDLS, CDR2 YYNGEE. Trimming shortened V by 4 bases and J by 1 base, and 21 bases separated the two germline ends. The CDR3 is CASSPRGPPPGAKNIQYF. The CDR3 nucleotides are TGTGCCAGCAGCCCCAGAGGTCCCCCTCCGGGGGCCAAAAACATTCAGTACTTC.

The rearrangement links TRBV19 to TRBJ1-1; D possibly corresponds to TRBD1 (6 bases). The CDR3 loop spans 13 amino acids. Between the trimmed V and J ends, which lost 6 bases and 4 bases, there was a span of 12 bases. The germline V gene has CDR1 LNHDA and CDR2 SQIVND (reference sequence). The CDR3 nucleotides are TGTGCCAGTAGCCGCACAGGGTTCACTGAAGCTTTCTTT. Amino acids: CASSRTGFTEAFF.

The chain combines TRBV7-2 with TRBJ2-7, with D perhaps matching TRBD2 (5 bases). Per the germline V gene, CDR1 is SGHTA and CDR2 is FQGNSA. The germline V and J ends were trimmed by 5 bases and 3 bases, with 11 bases remaining between them. This CDR3 spans 13 amino acids. CDR3 in DNA: TGTGCCAGCAGCATTGGAGGAAGCTACGAGCAGTACGTC. This gives the protein CASSIGGSYEQYV.